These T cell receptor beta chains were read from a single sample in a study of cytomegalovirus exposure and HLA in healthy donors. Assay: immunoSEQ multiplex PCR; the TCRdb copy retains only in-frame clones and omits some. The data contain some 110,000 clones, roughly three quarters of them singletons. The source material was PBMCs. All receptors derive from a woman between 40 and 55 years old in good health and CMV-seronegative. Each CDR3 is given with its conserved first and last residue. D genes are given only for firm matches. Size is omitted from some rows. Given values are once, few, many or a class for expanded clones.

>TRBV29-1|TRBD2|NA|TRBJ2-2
CSVDSREHTGELFF
TGCAGCGTTGATTCGCGGGAGCACACCGGGGAGCTGTTTTTT
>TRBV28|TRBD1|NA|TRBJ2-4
CASSSVWDRGYIQYF
TGTGCCAGCAGCTCCGTTTGGGACAGGGGATATATTCAGTACTTC
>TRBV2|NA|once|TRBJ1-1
CASTRRSGRGTEAFF
TGTGCCAGCACCCGAAGGTCTGGGCGGGGCACTGAAGCTTTCTTT
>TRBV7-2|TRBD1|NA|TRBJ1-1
CASSSYRTGHTEAFF
TGTGCCAGCAGCTCGTACCGGACAGGGCACACTGAAGCTTTCTTT
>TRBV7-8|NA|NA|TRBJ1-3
CASSLERLLRSGNTIYF
TGTGCCAGCAGCTTGGAAAGACTGCTACGCTCTGGAAACACCATATATTTT
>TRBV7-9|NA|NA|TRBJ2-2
CASTFRLVSNTGELFF
TGTGCCAGCACCTTCCGACTAGTTTCGAACACCGGGGAGCTGTTTTTT
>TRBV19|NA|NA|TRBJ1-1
CASSPRGGFEAFF
TGTGCCAGTAGTCCTAGAGGGGGATTTGAAGCTTTCTTT
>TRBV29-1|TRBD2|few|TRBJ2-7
CSVGRGGSRARYEQYF
TGCAGCGTTGGTCGCGGCGGGAGCCGCGCGCGCTACGAGCAGTACTTC
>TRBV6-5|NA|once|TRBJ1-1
CASSYSMEQPAFF
TGTGCCAGCAGTTACTCGATGGAGCAGCCGGCTTTCTTT
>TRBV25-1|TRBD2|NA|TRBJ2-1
CASSDGSGSSYNEQFF
TGTGCCAGCTCTGATGGTAGCGGGAGCTCCTACAATGAGCAGTTCTTC
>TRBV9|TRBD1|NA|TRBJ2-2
CASSVEGTANTGELFF
TGTGCCAGCAGCGTAGAGGGGACAGCGAACACCGGGGAGCTGTTTTTT
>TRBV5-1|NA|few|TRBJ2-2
CASSLHSESGELFF
TGCGCCAGCAGCTTGCACAGTGAGTCCGGGGAGCTGTTTTTT
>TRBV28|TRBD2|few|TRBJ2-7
CASRHRPGIAASGSTYEQYF
TGTGCCAGCAGACATAGGCCGGGTATCGCCGCTAGCGGGAGCACCTACGAGCAGTACTTC
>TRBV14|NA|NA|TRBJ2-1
CASSQDRHNEQFF
TGTGCCAGCAGCCAAGACAGGCACAATGAGCAGTTCTTC
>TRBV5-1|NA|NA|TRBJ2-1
CASRISVIASYHPVF
TGCGCCAGCAGGATCTCCGTAATCGCTAGCTACCATCCGGTCTTC
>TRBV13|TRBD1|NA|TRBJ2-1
CASSTTGQGIYTQYNEQFF
TGTGCCAGCAGCACCACCGGACAGGGGATATACACCCAATACAATGAGCAGTTCTTC
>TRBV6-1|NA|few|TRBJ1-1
CASQLRQMNTEAFF
TGTGCCAGCCAGCTTAGACAGATGAACACTGAAGCTTTCTTT
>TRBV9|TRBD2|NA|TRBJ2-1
CASSVEAGSYNEQFF
TGTGCCAGCAGCGTAGAAGCGGGAAGTTACAATGAGCAGTTCTTC
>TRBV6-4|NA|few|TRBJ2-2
CASSDSEGGGELFF
TGTGCCAGCAGTGACTCGGAAGGGGGCGGGGAGCTGTTTTTT
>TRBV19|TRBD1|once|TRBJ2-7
CATKQGASEQYF
TGTGCCACCAAGCAGGGGGCCAGCGAGCAGTACTTC
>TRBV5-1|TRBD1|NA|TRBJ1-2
CASSDPGQGASGYTF
TGCGCCAGCAGCGACCCGGGACAGGGGGCTTCGGGCTACACCTTC
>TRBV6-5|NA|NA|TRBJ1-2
CASRKQGGAGYTF
TGTGCCAGCCGGAAACAGGGCGGCGCTGGCTACACCTTC
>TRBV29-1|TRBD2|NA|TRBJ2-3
CSAIGGGTDTQYF
TGCAGCGCCATTGGCGGGGGTACGGATACGCAGTATTTT
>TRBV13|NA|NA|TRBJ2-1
CASSSQGLDEQFF
TGTGCCAGCAGCTCTCAGGGTTTGGATGAGCAGTTCTTC
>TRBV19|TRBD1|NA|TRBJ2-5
CASSPPTWDREETQYF
TGTGCCAGTAGTCCCCCAACGTGGGACAGGGAAGAGACCCAGTACTTC
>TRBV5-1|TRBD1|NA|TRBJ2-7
CASSGDRGPYEQYF
TGCGCCAGCAGCGGGGACAGGGGCCCCTACGAGCAGTACTTC
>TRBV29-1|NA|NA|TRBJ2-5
CSAITGWETQYF
TGCAGCGCTATAACAGGGTGGGAGACCCAGTACTTC
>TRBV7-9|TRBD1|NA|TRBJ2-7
CASSPEQGTPAYEQYF
TGTGCCAGCAGCCCAGAACAGGGGACCCCCGCCTACGAGCAGTACTTC
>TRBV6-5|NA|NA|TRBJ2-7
CASSYSSQGLFYEQYF
TGTGCCAGCAGTTACTCGAGCCAGGGGCTATTCTACGAGCAGTACTTC
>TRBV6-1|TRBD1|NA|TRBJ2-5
CASSAQGQSLRTQYF
TGTGCCAGCAGTGCACAGGGACAGTCTCTTCGGACCCAGTACTTC
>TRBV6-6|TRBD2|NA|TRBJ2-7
CASSLAGVFREQYF
TGTGCCAGCAGTCTAGCGGGAGTGTTTCGGGAGCAGTACTTC
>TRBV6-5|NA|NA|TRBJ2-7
CASSPSGDTYEQYF
TGTGCCAGCAGCCCGTCGGGGGATACCTACGAGCAGTACTTC